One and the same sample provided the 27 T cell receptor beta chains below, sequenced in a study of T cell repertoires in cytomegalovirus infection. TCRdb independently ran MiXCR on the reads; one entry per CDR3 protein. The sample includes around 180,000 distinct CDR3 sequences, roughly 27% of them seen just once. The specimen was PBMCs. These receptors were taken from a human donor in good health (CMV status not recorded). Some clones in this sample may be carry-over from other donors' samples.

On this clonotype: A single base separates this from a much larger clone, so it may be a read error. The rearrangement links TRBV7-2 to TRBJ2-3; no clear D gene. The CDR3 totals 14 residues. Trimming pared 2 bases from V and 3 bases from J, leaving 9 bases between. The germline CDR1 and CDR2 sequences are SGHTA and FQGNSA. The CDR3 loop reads CASSLLRPTDTQYF. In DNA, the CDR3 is TGTGCCAGCAGCTTATTGAGGCCGACAGATACGCAGTATTTT. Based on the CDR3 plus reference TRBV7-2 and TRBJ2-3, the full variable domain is GAGVSQSPSNKVTEKGKDVELRCDPISGHTALYWYRQSLGQGLEFLIYFQGNSAPDKSGLPSDRFSAERTGGSVSTLTIQRTQQEDSAVYLCASSLLRPTDTQYFGPGTRLTVL.

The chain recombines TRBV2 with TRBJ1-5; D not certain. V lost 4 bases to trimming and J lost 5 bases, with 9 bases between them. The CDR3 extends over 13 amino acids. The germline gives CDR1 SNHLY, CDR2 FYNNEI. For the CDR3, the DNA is TGTGCCAGCAGTGGGAGGCGAGATCAGCCCCAGCATTTT. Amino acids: CASSGRRDQPQHF.

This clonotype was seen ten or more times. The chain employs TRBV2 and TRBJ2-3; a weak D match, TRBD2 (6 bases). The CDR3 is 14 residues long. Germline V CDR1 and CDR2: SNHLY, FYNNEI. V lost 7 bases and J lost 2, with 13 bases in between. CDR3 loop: CASNGDSHTDTQYF. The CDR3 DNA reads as TGTGCCAGCAACGGGGACTCCCACACAGATACGCAGTATTTT.

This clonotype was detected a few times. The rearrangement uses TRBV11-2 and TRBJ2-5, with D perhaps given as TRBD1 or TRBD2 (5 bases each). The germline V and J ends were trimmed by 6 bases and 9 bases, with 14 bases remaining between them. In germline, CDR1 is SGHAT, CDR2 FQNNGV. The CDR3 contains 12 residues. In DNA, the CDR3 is TGTGCCAGCAGTCTTGATGAGGGGTCCCAGTACTTC. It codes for CASSLDEGSQYF. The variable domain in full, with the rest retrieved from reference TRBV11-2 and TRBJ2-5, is EAGVAQSPRYKIIEKRQSVAFWCNPISGHATLYWYQQILGQGPKLLIQFQNNGVVDDSQLPKDRFSAERLKGVDSTLKIQPAKLEDSAVYLCASSLDEGSQYFGPGTRLLVL.

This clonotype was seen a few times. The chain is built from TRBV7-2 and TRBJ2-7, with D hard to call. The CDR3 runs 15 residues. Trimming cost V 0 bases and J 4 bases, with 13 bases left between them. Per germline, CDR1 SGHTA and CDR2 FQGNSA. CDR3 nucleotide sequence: TGTGCCAGCAGCTTAGCAGGTCGGGTGAGTTACGAGCAGTACTTC. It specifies CASSLAGRVSYEQYF.

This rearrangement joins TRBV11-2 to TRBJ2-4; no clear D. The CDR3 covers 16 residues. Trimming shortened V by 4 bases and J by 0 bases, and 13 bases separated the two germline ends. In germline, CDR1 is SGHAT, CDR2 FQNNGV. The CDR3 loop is CASSSISRRAKNIQYF. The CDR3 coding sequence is TGTGCCAGCAGCTCCATATCCAGAAGAGCCAAAAACATTCAGTACTTC.

For the CDR3, the DNA is TGTGCCAGCAGTTACTTCAGGGCGCGTGAGCAGTTCTTC. Its protein is CASSYFRAREQFF. The V and J genes are TRBV6-5 and TRBJ2-1, with D maybe TRBD1 (5 bases). Per the germline V gene, CDR1 is MNHEY and CDR2 is SVGAGI. The ends were cut back, 1 base at V and 9 bases at J, with 10 bases in the middle. The CDR3 consists of 13 residues.

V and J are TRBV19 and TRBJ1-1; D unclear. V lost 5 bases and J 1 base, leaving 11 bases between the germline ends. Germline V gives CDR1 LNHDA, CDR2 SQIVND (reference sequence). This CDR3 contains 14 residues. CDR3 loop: CASSPFTGNTEAFF. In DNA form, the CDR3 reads TGTGCCAGTAGTCCCTTTACCGGGAACACTGAAGCTTTCTTT.

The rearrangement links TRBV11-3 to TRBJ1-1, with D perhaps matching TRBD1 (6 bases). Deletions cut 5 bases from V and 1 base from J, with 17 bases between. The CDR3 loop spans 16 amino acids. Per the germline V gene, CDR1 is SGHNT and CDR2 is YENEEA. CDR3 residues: CASSAYGGGGNTEAFF. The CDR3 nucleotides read TGTGCCAGCAGCGCCTACGGCGGAGGGGGGAACACTGAAGCTTTCTTT.

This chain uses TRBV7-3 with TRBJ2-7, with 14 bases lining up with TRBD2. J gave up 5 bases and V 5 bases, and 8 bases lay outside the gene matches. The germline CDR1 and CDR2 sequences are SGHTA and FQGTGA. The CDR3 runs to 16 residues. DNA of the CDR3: TGTGCCAGCAGCCCCCTGGGACTAGCGGGGGCCCACGAGCAGTACTTC. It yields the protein CASSPLGLAGAHEQYF.

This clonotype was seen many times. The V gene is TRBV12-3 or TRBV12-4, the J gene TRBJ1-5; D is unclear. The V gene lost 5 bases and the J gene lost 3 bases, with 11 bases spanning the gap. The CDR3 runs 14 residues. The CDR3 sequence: CASSPPGSNQPQHF. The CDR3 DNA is TGTGCCAGCAGTCCTCCAGGCTCCAATCAGCCCCAGCATTTT.

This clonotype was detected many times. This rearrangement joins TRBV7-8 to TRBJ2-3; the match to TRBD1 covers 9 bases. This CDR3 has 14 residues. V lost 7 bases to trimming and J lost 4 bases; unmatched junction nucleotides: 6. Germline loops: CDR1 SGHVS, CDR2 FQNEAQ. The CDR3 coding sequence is TGTGCCAGCACCAGGGACAGGGTGCCAGATACGCAGTATTTT. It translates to CASTRDRVPDTQYF.

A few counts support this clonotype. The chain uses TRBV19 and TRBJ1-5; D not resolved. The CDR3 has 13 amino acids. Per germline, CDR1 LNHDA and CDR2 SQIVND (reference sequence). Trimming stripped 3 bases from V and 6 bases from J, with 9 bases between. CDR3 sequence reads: CASSIGEVQPQHF. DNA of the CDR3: TGTGCCAGTAGTATTGGGGAAGTTCAGCCCCAGCATTTT.

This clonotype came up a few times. The CDR3 bases are TGCAGCGGATTAACAGGGATCAACACCGGGGAGCTGTTTTTT. The encoded protein is CSGLTGINTGELFF. The chain recombines TRBV29-1 with TRBJ2-2, with D perhaps matching TRBD1 (6 bases). The CDR3 runs to 14 residues. Germline V gene sequence: CDR1 SQVTM, CDR2 ANQGSEA. V shed 7 bases and J shed 2 bases, with 14 bases lying between them.

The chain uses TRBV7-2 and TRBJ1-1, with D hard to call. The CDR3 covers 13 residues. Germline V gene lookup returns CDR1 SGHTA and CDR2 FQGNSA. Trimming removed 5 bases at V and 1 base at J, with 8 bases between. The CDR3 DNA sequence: TGTGCCAGCAGCCGAGTCCGGAACACTGAAGCTTTCTTT. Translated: CASSRVRNTEAFF.

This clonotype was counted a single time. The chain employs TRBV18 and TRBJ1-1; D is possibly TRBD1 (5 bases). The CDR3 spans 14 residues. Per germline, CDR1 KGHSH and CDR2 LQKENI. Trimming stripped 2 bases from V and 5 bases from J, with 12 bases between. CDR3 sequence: CASSPFGAETEAFF. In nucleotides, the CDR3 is TGTGCCAGCTCACCATTCGGGGCTGAGACTGAAGCTTTCTTT.

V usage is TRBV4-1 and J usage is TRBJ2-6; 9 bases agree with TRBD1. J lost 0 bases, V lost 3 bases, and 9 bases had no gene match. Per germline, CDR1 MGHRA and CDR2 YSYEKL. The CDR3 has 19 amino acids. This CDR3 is CASSHTRTGVGSGANVLTF. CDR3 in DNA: TGCGCCAGCAGCCACACAAGGACAGGGGTCGGCTCTGGGGCCAACGTCCTGACTTTC.

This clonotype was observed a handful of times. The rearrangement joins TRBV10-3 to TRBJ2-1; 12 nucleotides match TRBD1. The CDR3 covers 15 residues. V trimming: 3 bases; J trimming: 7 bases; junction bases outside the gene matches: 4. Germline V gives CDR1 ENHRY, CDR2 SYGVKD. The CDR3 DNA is TGTGCCATCAGTGAAGGGACAGGGGGCAAGAATGAGCAGTTCTTC. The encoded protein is CAISEGTGGKNEQFF.

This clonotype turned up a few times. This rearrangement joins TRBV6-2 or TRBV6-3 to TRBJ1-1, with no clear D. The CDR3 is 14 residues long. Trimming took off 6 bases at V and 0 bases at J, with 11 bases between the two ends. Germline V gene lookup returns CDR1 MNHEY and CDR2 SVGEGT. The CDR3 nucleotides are TGTGCCAGCAGATCAAGGGCAGTGAACACTGAAGCTTTCTTT. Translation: CASRSRAVNTEAFF.

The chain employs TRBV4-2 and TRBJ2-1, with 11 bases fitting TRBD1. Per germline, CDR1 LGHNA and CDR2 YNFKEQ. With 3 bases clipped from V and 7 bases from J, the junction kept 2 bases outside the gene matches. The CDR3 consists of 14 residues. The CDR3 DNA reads TGTGCCAGCAGCCACTGGGACAGGGGGAATGAGCAGTTCTTC. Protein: CASSHWDRGNEQFF.

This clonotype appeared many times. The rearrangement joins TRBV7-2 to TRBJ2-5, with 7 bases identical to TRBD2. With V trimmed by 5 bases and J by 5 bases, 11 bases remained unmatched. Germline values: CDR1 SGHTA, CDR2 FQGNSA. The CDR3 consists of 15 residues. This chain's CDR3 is CASSPREGRSETQYF. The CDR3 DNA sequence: TGTGCCAGCAGCCCCAGGGAGGGAAGATCGGAGACCCAGTACTTC. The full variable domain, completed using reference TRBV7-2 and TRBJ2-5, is GAGVSQSPSNKVTEKGKDVELRCDPISGHTALYWYRQSLGQGLEFLIYFQGNSAPDKSGLPSDRFSAERTGGSVSTLTIQRTQQEDSAVYLCASSPREGRSETQYFGPGTRLLVL.

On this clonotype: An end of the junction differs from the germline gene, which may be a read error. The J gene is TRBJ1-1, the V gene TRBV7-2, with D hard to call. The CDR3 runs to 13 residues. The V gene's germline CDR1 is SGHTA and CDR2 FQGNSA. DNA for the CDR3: TGTGCCCGCAGCTTTTTCGGGAACACTGAAGCTTTCTTT. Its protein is CARSFFGNTEAFF.

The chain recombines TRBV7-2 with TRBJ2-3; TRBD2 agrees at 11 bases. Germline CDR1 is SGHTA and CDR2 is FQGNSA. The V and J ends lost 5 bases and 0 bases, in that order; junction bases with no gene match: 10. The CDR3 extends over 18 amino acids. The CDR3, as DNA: TGTGCCAGCAGCCGTACTAGCGGGGGTCGATCTAGCACAGATACGCAGTATTTT. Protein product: CASSRTSGGRSSTDTQYF.

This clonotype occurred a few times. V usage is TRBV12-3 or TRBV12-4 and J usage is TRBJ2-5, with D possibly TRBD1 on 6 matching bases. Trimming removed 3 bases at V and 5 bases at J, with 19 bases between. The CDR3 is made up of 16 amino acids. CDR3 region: CASSLSYRDNQETQYF. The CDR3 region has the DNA TGTGCCAGCAGTTTGAGCTACAGGGATAATCAGGAGACCCAGTACTTC.

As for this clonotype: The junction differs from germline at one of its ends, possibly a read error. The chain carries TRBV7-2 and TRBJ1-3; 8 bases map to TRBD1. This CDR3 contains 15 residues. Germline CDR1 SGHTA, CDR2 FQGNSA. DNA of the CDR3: TGTGCCAGCAGCTTGAGGGACAGGAGGGGAAACGCCATATATTTT. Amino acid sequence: CASSLRDRRGNAIYF.

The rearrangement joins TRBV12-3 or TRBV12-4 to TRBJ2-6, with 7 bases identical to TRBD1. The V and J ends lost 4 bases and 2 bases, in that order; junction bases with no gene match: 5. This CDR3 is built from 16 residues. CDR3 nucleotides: TGTGCCAGCAGTTCACTTACAGGGGCTGGGGCCAACGTCCTGACTTTC. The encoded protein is CASSSLTGAGANVLTF.

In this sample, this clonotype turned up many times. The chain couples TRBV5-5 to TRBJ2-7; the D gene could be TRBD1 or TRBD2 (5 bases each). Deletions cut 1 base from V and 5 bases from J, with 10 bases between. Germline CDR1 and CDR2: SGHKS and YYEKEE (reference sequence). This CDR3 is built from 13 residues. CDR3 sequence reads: CASSLRGRNEQYF. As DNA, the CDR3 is TGTGCCAGCAGCTTGAGGGGACGGAACGAGCAGTACTTC.